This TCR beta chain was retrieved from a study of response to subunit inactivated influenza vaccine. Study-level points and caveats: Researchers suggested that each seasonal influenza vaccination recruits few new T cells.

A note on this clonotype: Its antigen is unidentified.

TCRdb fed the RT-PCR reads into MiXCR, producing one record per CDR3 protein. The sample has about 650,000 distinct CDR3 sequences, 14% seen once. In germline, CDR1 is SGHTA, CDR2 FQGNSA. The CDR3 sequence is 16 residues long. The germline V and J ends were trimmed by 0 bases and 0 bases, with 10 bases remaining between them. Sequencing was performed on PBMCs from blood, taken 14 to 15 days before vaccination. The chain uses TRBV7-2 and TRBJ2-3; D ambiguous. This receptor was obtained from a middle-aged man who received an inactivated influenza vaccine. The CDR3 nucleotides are TGTGCCAGCAGCTTAGCGCACACGGTGAGCACAGATACGCAGTATTTT. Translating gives CASSLAHTVSTDTQYF.